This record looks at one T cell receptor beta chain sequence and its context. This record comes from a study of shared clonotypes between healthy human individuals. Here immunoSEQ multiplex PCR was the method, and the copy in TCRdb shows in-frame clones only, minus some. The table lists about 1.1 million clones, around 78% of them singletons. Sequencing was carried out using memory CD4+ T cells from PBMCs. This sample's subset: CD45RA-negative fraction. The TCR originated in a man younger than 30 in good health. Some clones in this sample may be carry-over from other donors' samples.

The CDR3 region is CASSTSTGAAPYGYTF. DNA of the CDR3: TGTGCCAGCAGTACCTCGACAGGGGCCGCTCCCTATGGCTACACCTTC. This chain links TRBV28 with TRBJ1-2; 8 bases fit TRBD1. Germline V CDR1 and CDR2: MDHEN, SYDVKM. The CDR3 has 16 residues. Losses at the gene ends were 5 bases for V and 4 bases for J; bases not matched to a gene: 12.